This is a list of T cell receptor beta chains from one sample in a study of cytotoxic CD8 clonotypes in ibrutinib-treated CLL. Assay: immunoSEQ multiplex PCR; the TCRdb copy retains only in-frame clones and omits some. The data contain 150,000 to 200,000 clones, around nine tenths of them singletons. This sample comprised PBMCs, obtained at disease progression, from a patient treated with ibrutinib. The receptors originated from a human donor with chronic lymphocytic leukemia. CDR3s include the opening cysteine and the closing phenylalanine or tryptophan. The order of the fields is D gene, V gene, clone size, J gene, CDR3 DNA, CDR3 protein. A D gene is named only where the DNA matches it firmly. Some rows mark clone size as missing; the rest say once, few, many or name a class of expanded clone.

>TRBD1|TRBV12-5|few|TRBJ1-5
TGTGCTAGTGGTTTTCATACAGGGGAAGCTCAGCCCCAGCATTTT
CASGFHTGEAQPQHF
>TRBD1|TRBV11-2|.|TRBJ2-1
TGTGCCAGCAGCTTATTACAGGGGATAGATGAGCAGTTCTTC
CASSLLQGIDEQFF
>TRBD1|TRBV7-9|.|TRBJ1-1
TGTGCCAGCAGCTTAGAAGGGACAGCTGAAGCTTTCTTT
CASSLEGTAEAFF
>.|TRBV5-1|.|TRBJ2-7
TGCGCCAGCAGCTTGGGTCTGGCTAACGAGCAGTACTTC
CASSLGLANEQYF
>.|TRBV25-1|.|TRBJ1-4
TGTGCCAGCAGTGAATTCTTAAGTTCGGGGGAAAAACTGTTTTTT
CASSEFLSSGEKLFF
>.|TRBV7-2|.|TRBJ1-4
TGTGCCAGCAGCTACCGGACAGCCGACGAAAAACTGTTTTTT
CASSYRTADEKLFF
>.|TRBV4-2|.|TRBJ2-2
TGTGCCAGCAGCCAAGATCAGTGGGGAGGGGGGATCACCGGGGAGCTGTTTTTT
CASSQDQWGGGITGELFF
>TRBD1|TRBV7-9|.|TRBJ2-5
TGTGCCAGCAGCTTAGGGGACAGGTTGGGAGTTTCCCAGTACTTC
CASSLGDRLGVSQYF
>TRBD1|TRBV11-2|.|TRBJ2-2
TGTGCCAGCAGCTTACTTCAGGGGGCCACCGGGGAGCTGTTTTTT
CASSLLQGATGELFF
>.|TRBV6-1|.|TRBJ1-5
TGTGCCAGCAGCCAGCAGGGATCTGGGGCCCAGCCCCAGCATTTT
CASSQQGSGAQPQHF
>TRBD2|TRBV9|.|TRBJ2-1
TGTGCCAGCAGCGCGGGAGCGGGGACCTCCTACAATGAGCAGTTCTTC
CASSAGAGTSYNEQFF
>.|TRBV7-6|few|TRBJ2-7
TGTGCCAGCAGCTTAGGGACTTTTCCACCCAGCTCCTACGAGCAGTACTTC
CASSLGTFPPSSYEQYF
>TRBD1|TRBV5-1|.|TRBJ1-1
TGCGCCAGCAGCTGGAGGACGGGACAGGGCAAGAACACTGAAGCTTTCTTT
CASSWRTGQGKNTEAFF
>TRBD2|TRBV11-2|once|TRBJ2-7
TGTGCCAGCAGCTTAGGGGGGAGCGGGGTGGTGTCCTACGAGCAGTACTTC
CASSLGGSGVVSYEQYF
>.|TRBV28|many|TRBJ1-4
TGTGCCAGCAGTTTACGAGAGAGGATCCTCAGGGGTGAAAAACTGTTTTTT
CASSLRERILRGEKLFF
>TRBD2|TRBV5-1|.|TRBJ2-5
TGCGCCAGCAGCTTGGGGGTAGCGGGAGAGGGAGAGACCCAGTACTTC
CASSLGVAGEGETQYF
>TRBD2|TRBV9|.|TRBJ2-1
TGTGCCAGCAGCGTAGCCACTAGCGGGAGGGGTGAGCAGTTCTTC
CASSVATSGRGEQFF
>TRBD1|TRBV7-3|.|TRBJ2-5
TGTGCCAGCAGCCCAACAGGGGTGGAGACCCAGTACTTC
CASSPTGVETQYF
>TRBD2|TRBV6-5|.|TRBJ2-1
TGTGCCAGCAGTTACTCCAGCGGGAGGGCCTACAATGAGCAGTTCTTC
CASSYSSGRAYNEQFF
>TRBD2|TRBV15|.|TRBJ2-7
TGTGCCACCAGCAGAGAGCCGGGACTAGCGTTCTACGAGCAGTACTTC
CATSREPGLAFYEQYF
>.|TRBV6-5|.|TRBJ2-1
TGTGCCAGTCACGCACAGGGAGACTCCTACAATGAGCAGTTCTTC
CASHAQGDSYNEQFF
>.|TRBV14|.|TRBJ1-1
TGTGCCAGCAGCCAAGTGGCAGGGATGAACACTGAAGCTTTCTTT
CASSQVAGMNTEAFF
>.|TRBV30|once|TRBJ1-1
TGTGCCTGGGGTGGAACGAACACTGAAGCTTTCTTT
CAWGGTNTEAFF
>.|TRBV7-9|.|TRBJ2-6
TGTGCCAGCAGCTTGTACCGAGGACAATCCCTCTCTGGGGCCAACGTCCTGACTTTC
CASSLYRGQSLSGANVLTF
>TRBD1|TRBV10-1|.|TRBJ2-3
TGCGCCAGCAGCAAACAGGGACAGTTTAGCACAGATACGCAGTATTTT
CASSKQGQFSTDTQYF
>TRBD1|TRBV4-1|.|TRBJ2-7
TGCGCCAGCAGCCAAGAAGGGGCAGGGGGCTTCCGCGAGCAGTACTTC
CASSQEGAGGFREQYF